This TCR beta chain is drawn from a study of T cells in Graves' hyperthyroidism and ophthalmopathy. Whole-study findings and limits: Most thyroid-expanded clonotypes above 0.001 were also found in blood.

From germline, CDR1 is SGHVS and CDR2 FQNEAQ. This CDR3 has 14 residues. With 5 bases clipped from V and 7 bases from J, the junction kept 5 bases outside the gene matches. Researchers took RNA transcripts and amplified the TCR beta CDR3 regions from them. The primer set for the first-round RT-PCR of the TCR CDR3 was HTBI. TCRdb recomputed calls from the multiplex PCR reads with MiXCR, one row per CDR3 protein. The table records some 270,000 distinct CDR3 sequences, more than 10% of them present only once. This clonotype was counted ten times or more. What it binds is not known. Sequenced material: blood. The V call is TRBV7-8, the J call TRBJ2-2; TRBD1 matches at 9 bases. The TCR sequence derives from a woman in her twenties or thirties with Graves' hyperthyroidism that later progressed to Graves' ophthalmopathy. CDR3 in DNA: TGTGCCAGCAGCAGGACAGGGGTTGACGGGGAGCTGTTTTTT. It codes for CASSRTGVDGELFF.